The rows below give T cell receptor beta chains drawn from one sample of a study of T-cell memory formation after mild COVID-19. TCRdb independently ran MiXCR on the 5' RACE reads; one entry per CDR3 protein. This sample has 450,000 or so distinct CDR3 sequences, with roughly 23% found just once. What was sequenced was PBMCs or a T cell subset sorted from them (not recorded which). The receptors here all came from an adult woman who had mild COVID-19 (a few samples of this study predate the infection). Cell type and time point are not known. Both conserved end residues are trimmed from each CDR3. The order of the fields is J gene, clone size, V gene, CDR3 protein. The size of a clone is reported for some rows only, either as once, few or many, or as a class for expanded clones.

TRBJ2-1 | few | TRBV5-1 | ASSLVLGRVDEQF
TRBJ1-4 | . | TRBV14 | ASSFGGASEKLF
TRBJ1-5 | . | TRBV20-1 | SGPAAGGGYSNQPQH
TRBJ2-2 | many | TRBV6-4 | ASSPSASWTGELF
TRBJ2-5 | . | TRBV7-8 | ASSLDGPKETQY
TRBJ2-7 | few | TRBV7-9 | ASSLGRRSYEQY
TRBJ2-5 | many | TRBV3-1 | ASSRGAETQY
TRBJ2-3 | . | TRBV18 | ASSPRVGTSPTDTQY
TRBJ1-1 | . | TRBV7-9 | ASSFLSGANTEAF
TRBJ1-2 | . | TRBV4-1 | ASSQDIGGGYGYT
TRBJ2-1 | few | TRBV20-1 | SASDPLVSYNEQF
TRBJ1-5 | few | TRBV6-5 | ATRTGLNQPQH
TRBJ2-5 | . | TRBV29-1 | SVEDGHLEGQLDTQY
TRBJ1-2 | few | TRBV14 | ASSQDIPVGLNYGYT
TRBJ2-2 | . | TRBV11-3 | ASSLEANTGELF
TRBJ2-7 | many | TRBV6-2/TRBV6-3 | ASSYYRGQVSYEQY
TRBJ2-1 | . | TRBV9 | ASSVGGLGSYNEQF
TRBJ2-6 | . | TRBV6-5 | ASSGGGAGANVLT
TRBJ2-7 | . | TRBV3-1 | ASSPSGLAGSYEQY
TRBJ2-1 | few | TRBV7-9 | ASSPLVYNEQF
TRBJ2-7 | . | TRBV7-9 | ASSLAGLAGSYEQY
TRBJ1-2 | . | TRBV4-3 | ASSQEMVGFQGYT
TRBJ2-1 | few | TRBV12-3/TRBV12-4 | ASTADHGSEQF
TRBJ1-5 | few | TRBV7-2 | ASSFSAGDNQPQH
TRBJ2-2 | . | TRBV7-9 | ASKGGNAGELF
TRBJ2-1 | few | TRBV4-3 | ASSQEALAGNEQF
TRBJ1-5 | many | TRBV7-9 | ASSSTGQVNQPQH
TRBJ2-7 | . | TRBV5-1 | ASSLDQGALRSYEQY
TRBJ2-3 | . | TRBV7-9 | ASSPGQGALSDTQY
TRBJ1-4 | many | TRBV5-1 | ASSLLGQPVEKLF
TRBJ1-5 | . | TRBV27 | ASSLRRGEAQH
TRBJ1-2 | few | TRBV5-1 | ASSARQGGRNGYT
TRBJ1-1 | . | TRBV7-9 | ASSFAGGRNEAF
TRBJ2-5 | . | TRBV7-2 | ASSMKRSETQY
TRBJ2-2 | . | TRBV12-3/TRBV12-4 | ASRHTHLAGGNTGELF
TRBJ1-2 | once | TRBV5-6 | ASSKGVYGYT
TRBJ2-2 | . | TRBV9 | ASSEEVYGNTGELF
TRBJ2-1 | few | TRBV3-1 | ASSHTRTALNNEQF
TRBJ2-7 | . | TRBV2 | ASSEAWATASYEQY
TRBJ2-3 | . | TRBV7-2 | ASTWRGGEDGGIDTQY
TRBJ1-2 | . | TRBV5-1 | ASSLVATNYGYT
TRBJ1-1 | . | TRBV12-3/TRBV12-4 | ASRPRRDRIFRGTEAF
TRBJ1-5 | . | TRBV6-1 | ASRKGAKQPQH
TRBJ1-1 | . | TRBV7-8 | ASSLRGRISEAF
TRBJ2-5 | . | TRBV7-6 | ASSLDRGEETQY
TRBJ1-6 | . | TRBV3-1 | ASTVDRGNSPLH